The T cell receptor (beta chain) described here comes from a study of regulatory T cells in long-lasting Graves disease. General study results and limits: Favoring TRBV28, TRBJ1-2 and TRBJ2-5 was a feature seen in persistent disease. Persistent patients had a count of shared public clonotypes (around 2,700) that exceeded that of new patients (approximately 1,000).

For TCR beta, libraries came from iRepertoire HTBI primers and Arm-PCR of CDR3 regions. TCRdb re-called the multiplex PCR reads through MiXCR, storing one row per CDR3 protein. The data show some 250,000 distinct CDR3 sequences, 20% seen once. Germline assignment: CDR1 SGHTA and CDR2 FQGNSA. The CDR3 has 14 amino acids. Trimming removed 5 bases from V and 6 bases from J; junction bases left unmatched: 7. The time point here: newly diagnosed GD, antithyroid drugs for less than 3 months. Researchers made the TCR library from RNA that was extracted from PBMCs. In this sample, this clonotype turned up many times. Its specificity is not known.

The chain has TRBV7-2 and TRBJ2-5; 9 nucleotides line up with TRBD2. The material was peripheral blood mononuclear cells (PBMCs), obtained at new diagnosis, from a patient treated with antithyroid drugs. The receptor's source is a female donor with Graves disease. This chain's CDR3 is CASSRGGGEKTQYF. CDR3 nucleotides: TGTGCCAGCAGCCGCGGCGGGGGGGAGAAGACCCAGTACTTC.